A selection of T cell receptor beta chains follows, all from one sample in a study of beta chain features in type 1 diabetes. Clones were read by immunoSEQ multiplex PCR, and TCRdb kept only the in-frame ones, dropping some. The top ten hold 0.03% to 0.04% of the sample, which has more than 550,000 clones, over 12% seen once. Sequenced sample: naive CD4+ T cells from blood. The receptors were sampled from a man younger than 35 with type 1 diabetes. Both conserved end residues are part of each CDR3. D genes are given only for firm matches. Some rows have no size entry. The others give once, few or many, or a class for an expanded clone.

d_gene: NA
v_gene: TRBV7-9
abundance: few
j_gene: TRBJ1-1
CDR3aa: CASSSNMGPNTEAFF
CDR3nt: TGTGCCAGCAGCTCAAATATGGGACCTAACACTGAAGCTTTCTTT

d_gene: NA
v_gene: TRBV9
abundance: few
j_gene: TRBJ2-2
CDR3aa: CASSVGTPTGELFF
CDR3nt: TGTGCCAGCAGCGTAGGGACTCCCACCGGGGAGCTGTTTTTT

d_gene: NA
v_gene: TRBV29-1
abundance: NA
j_gene: TRBJ1-4
CDR3aa: CSVGPSNEKLFF
CDR3nt: TGCAGCGTTGGGCCTTCTAATGAAAAACTGTTTTTT

d_gene: NA
v_gene: TRBV7-2
abundance: NA
j_gene: TRBJ2-7
CDR3aa: CASSAIYEQYF
CDR3nt: TGTGCCAGCAGCGCAATCTACGAGCAGTACTTC

d_gene: TRBD2
v_gene: TRBV7-2
abundance: few
j_gene: TRBJ2-3
CDR3aa: CASSLAAGLTDTQYF
CDR3nt: TGTGCCAGCAGCCTAGCGGCGGGGCTCACAGATACGCAGTATTTT

d_gene: NA
v_gene: TRBV7-6
abundance: few
j_gene: TRBJ1-2
CDR3aa: CASSPIYYGYTF
CDR3nt: TGTGCCAGCAGCCCCATTTACTATGGCTACACCTTC

d_gene: NA
v_gene: TRBV5-4
abundance: few
j_gene: TRBJ2-1
CDR3aa: CASSFPAAGYNEQFF
CDR3nt: TGTGCCAGCAGCTTCCCCGCGGCAGGATACAATGAGCAGTTCTTC

d_gene: TRBD1
v_gene: TRBV7-2
abundance: few
j_gene: TRBJ1-2
CDR3aa: CASSPGQGAPYGYTF
CDR3nt: TGTGCCAGCAGCCCCGGACAGGGGGCGCCCTATGGCTACACCTTC

d_gene: NA
v_gene: TRBV30
abundance: NA
j_gene: TRBJ1-3
CDR3aa: CAWSVHHRRKGSGNTIYF
CDR3nt: TGTGCCTGGAGTGTACACCATCGGCGTAAAGGCTCTGGAAACACCATATATTTT

d_gene: NA
v_gene: TRBV7-2
abundance: few
j_gene: TRBJ1-4
CDR3aa: CASSWTLEEKLFF
CDR3nt: TGTGCCAGCAGCTGGACACTCGAGGAAAAACTGTTTTTT

d_gene: TRBD2
v_gene: TRBV5-1
abundance: NA
j_gene: TRBJ2-2
CDR3aa: CASSLPGLAGGGGELFF
CDR3nt: TGCGCCAGCAGCCTTCCTGGACTAGCGGGAGGTGGCGGGGAGCTGTTTTTT

d_gene: NA
v_gene: TRBV6-1
abundance: NA
j_gene: TRBJ1-3
CDR3aa: CASSATGRTGNTIYF
CDR3nt: TGTGCCAGCAGTGCCACAGGGCGGACTGGAAACACCATATATTTT

d_gene: NA
v_gene: TRBV11-2
abundance: NA
j_gene: TRBJ1-2
CDR3aa: CASSLDRRDGYTF
CDR3nt: TGTGCCAGCAGCTTAGATCGGAGGGATGGCTACACCTTC

d_gene: TRBD1
v_gene: TRBV27
abundance: NA
j_gene: TRBJ2-7
CDR3aa: CASIQQGFAYF
CDR3nt: TGTGCCAGCATCCAACAGGGGTTTGCGTACTTC

d_gene: TRBD1
v_gene: TRBV4-2
abundance: few
j_gene: TRBJ2-7
CDR3aa: CASSLNGQGYEQYF
CDR3nt: TGTGCCAGCAGCCTTAATGGACAGGGTTACGAGCAGTACTTC

d_gene: TRBD2
v_gene: TRBV7-2
abundance: few
j_gene: TRBJ2-7
CDR3aa: CASSYGLAGVSYEQYF
CDR3nt: TGTGCCAGCAGCTATGGACTAGCGGGAGTATCCTACGAGCAGTACTTC

d_gene: NA
v_gene: TRBV6-1
abundance: few
j_gene: TRBJ2-3
CDR3aa: CASKNLVSTDTQYF
CDR3nt: TGTGCCAGCAAAAATCTCGTTAGCACAGATACGCAGTATTTT

d_gene: NA
v_gene: TRBV7-3
abundance: few
j_gene: TRBJ1-1
CDR3aa: CASSLSGPPVEAFF
CDR3nt: TGTGCCAGCAGCTTATCGGGTCCCCCGGTGGAAGCTTTCTTT

d_gene: TRBD2
v_gene: TRBV10-3
abundance: few
j_gene: TRBJ2-1
CDR3aa: CAISDGTSGRSDEQFF
CDR3nt: TGTGCCATCAGTGATGGGACTAGCGGGAGGAGCGATGAGCAGTTCTTC

d_gene: NA
v_gene: TRBV5-1
abundance: NA
j_gene: TRBJ2-4
CDR3aa: CASSGDPGPENIQYF
CDR3nt: TGCGCCAGCAGCGGGGATCCGGGGCCCGAAAACATTCAGTACTTC

d_gene: NA
v_gene: TRBV19
abundance: NA
j_gene: TRBJ1-2
CDR3aa: CASSIPGGPGGYTF
CDR3nt: TGTGCCAGTAGTATCCCTGGGGGACCAGGGGGCTACACCTTC

d_gene: NA
v_gene: TRBV11-2
abundance: few
j_gene: TRBJ1-1
CDR3aa: CASSLFEATEAFF
CDR3nt: TGTGCCAGCAGCTTATTTGAGGCCACTGAAGCTTTCTTT

d_gene: TRBD1
v_gene: TRBV5-8
abundance: NA
j_gene: TRBJ2-1
CDR3aa: CASSLAGVTGTPRVNEQFF
CDR3nt: TGTGCCAGCAGCTTGGCTGGGGTGACAGGGACGCCGAGGGTCAATGAGCAGTTCTTC

d_gene: NA
v_gene: TRBV7-9
abundance: few
j_gene: TRBJ1-1
CDR3aa: CASSSATEAFF
CDR3nt: TGTGCCAGCAGCTCCGCCACTGAAGCTTTCTTT

d_gene: NA
v_gene: TRBV30
abundance: few
j_gene: TRBJ2-3
CDR3aa: CAWSVGTDTQYF
CDR3nt: TGTGCCTGGAGTGTCGGCACAGATACGCAGTATTTT

d_gene: TRBD2
v_gene: TRBV5-1
abundance: few
j_gene: TRBJ2-7
CDR3aa: CASSPGLAGYEQYF
CDR3nt: TGCGCCAGCAGCCCGGGACTAGCGGGCTACGAGCAGTACTTC

d_gene: NA
v_gene: TRBV5-1
abundance: NA
j_gene: TRBJ1-1
CDR3aa: CASTSVQGTEAFF
CDR3nt: TGCGCCAGCACCTCAGTACAGGGAACTGAAGCTTTCTTT

d_gene: NA
v_gene: TRBV5-6
abundance: few
j_gene: TRBJ2-7
CDR3aa: CASSLGAVSYEQYF
CDR3nt: TGTGCCAGCAGCTTGGGGGCAGTCTCCTACGAGCAGTACTTC

d_gene: TRBD1
v_gene: TRBV7-9
abundance: NA
j_gene: TRBJ1-1
CDR3aa: CASSPSGGRPEAFF
CDR3nt: TGTGCCAGCAGCCCCTCAGGGGGCCGCCCTGAAGCTTTCTTT

d_gene: NA
v_gene: TRBV15
abundance: NA
j_gene: TRBJ2-4
CDR3aa: CATSKGGPRGAKNIQYF
CDR3nt: TGTGCCACCAGCAAGGGCGGGCCGAGGGGAGCCAAAAACATTCAGTACTTC

d_gene: TRBD1
v_gene: TRBV5-6
abundance: NA
j_gene: TRBJ2-5
CDR3aa: CASSLPRGQGETQYF
CDR3nt: TGTGCCAGCAGCCTACCCAGGGGGCAGGGAGAGACCCAGTACTTC

d_gene: NA
v_gene: TRBV12-5
abundance: NA
j_gene: TRBJ2-1
CDR3aa: CASAPSVVGSSYNEQFF
CDR3nt: TGTGCTAGTGCCCCGTCAGTAGTGGGGAGCTCCTACAATGAGCAGTTCTTC

d_gene: TRBD1
v_gene: TRBV30
abundance: NA
j_gene: TRBJ1-2
CDR3aa: CAWTPGQGARYTF
CDR3nt: TGTGCCTGGACCCCGGGACAGGGGGCACGCTACACCTTC

d_gene: NA
v_gene: TRBV7-9
abundance: few
j_gene: TRBJ2-7
CDR3aa: CASSTTRGEQYF
CDR3nt: TGTGCCAGCAGCACGACAAGAGGGGAGCAGTACTTC